Here is one TCR beta chain with its context. Its antigen is unknown. The V end lost 4 bases, the J end lost 0 bases, and 12 bases lay between the germline ends. The germline gives CDR1 SGHVS, CDR2 FNYEAQ. CDR3 length equals 15 residues. The data stem from a study of shared clonotypes between healthy human individuals. Study at large: Per donor, CD8 memory used one plate, CD8 naive used two, CD4 memory used three and CD4 naive used three.

Naive CD8 cells comprised CD45RO-negative, CCR7-positively selected cells, excluding terminally differentiated effector memory CD45RA+ cells. Libraries were prepared by immunoSEQ multiplex PCR; TCRdb keeps only in-frame clonotypes and omits some of them. The sample comprises about 1,800,000 clones, about 94% of which are singletons, and less than 1.5% rests with the top ten. Whole-study results and caveats: The rarefaction results pointed to incomplete sorted-subset sequencing despite large depth. Memory subsets generally showed smaller estimated richness than naive subsets did.

The chain recombines TRBV7-6 with TRBJ2-5, with D perhaps TRBD2 (5 bases). This TCR came from a young man in good health. Sequenced sample: naive CD8+ T cells sorted from blood. CDR3 sequence reads: CASSSEEQYQETQYF. The CDR3 DNA reads TGTGCCAGCAGCTCGGAGGAACAGTACCAAGAGACCCAGTACTTC.